This T cell receptor (beta chain) was retrieved from a study of CD8+ T cells in alopecia areata. Overall study context: Tofacitinib ran for 6 to 18 months before 6 months off drug.

Study conclusions and caveats: Alphabeta T cells residing in normal skin are also sequenced in scalp samples. Under tofacitinib, numerous expanded lesional clonotypes remained detectable in scalp and blood.

Per germline, CDR1 GTSNPN and CDR2 SVGIG (reference sequence). V lost 1 base and J 5 bases, leaving 5 bases between the germline ends. The CDR3 length is 11 residues. Treatment described: oral pan-JAK inhibitor, 5-10 mg twice daily. There are a few counts of this clone. Antigen: not known. Distinct nucleotide sequences in the sample also encode this CDR3. Once RNA had been extracted, it was reverse transcribed into cDNA to act as the sequencing template. TCRdb's table, derived via immunoSEQ multiplex PCR, lists solely in-frame clones and lacks some. Of approximately 100,000 clones in the sample, 55% to 70% are singletons; the top ten hold 15% to 20%.

The source was CD8+ T cells sorted from blood, collected at week 56, from a patient treated with tofacitinib. The TCR originated in a human donor with alopecia areata. This chain links TRBV30 with TRBJ2-5; D is uncertain. The CDR3 is CAWSDQETQYF. The CDR3 DNA reads as TGTGCCTGGAGTGATCAGGAGACCCAGTACTTC.